The 17 T cell receptor beta chains below all came from one sample that was sequenced in a study of identical twins. Each CDR3 protein gets one entry after TCRdb re-called the 5' RACE reads with MiXCR. The sample carries 520,000 or so distinct CDR3 sequences, 22% recorded once. The same data also went into a second study, on T cells expressing NK-cell markers.

The sequenced sample consisted of CD4+ T cells sorted from blood. The origin of the receptors is a woman under 30 in good health.

This clonotype came up a few times. V usage is TRBV10-3 and J usage is TRBJ2-2; the D is unclear. Deletions cut 7 bases from V and 1 base from J, with 4 bases between. This CDR3 is 12 amino acids long. Germline V CDR1 and CDR2: ENHRY, SYGVKD. The DNA of the CDR3 is TGTGCCATCAACGGGAACACCGGGGAGCTGTTTTTT. Protein sequence: CAINGNTGELFF.

This clonotype was recorded a few times. CDR3 DNA sequence: TGTGCCAGCAGCTCGTTAGTAAACACTGAAGCTTTCTTT. Protein sequence: CASSSLVNTEAFF. This chain uses TRBV7-3 with TRBJ1-1, with D unresolved. CDR1 is SGHTA, CDR2 FQGTGA, per germline. The CDR3 has 13 amino acids. Deletions cut 4 bases from V and 2 bases from J, with 8 bases between.

The chain has TRBV6-2 or TRBV6-3 and TRBJ2-5; 9 positions match TRBD1. Germline V gene data show CDR1 as MNHEY and CDR2 as SVGEGT. J was trimmed by 0 bases and V by 6 bases; bases with no gene match: 8. The CDR3 contains 16 residues. The CDR3 sequence is CASSYRGLQYQETQYF. Written as DNA, the CDR3 is TGTGCCAGCAGCTACAGGGGGCTTCAATACCAAGAGACCCAGTACTTC.

J is TRBJ2-7 and V is TRBV24-1; the D gene is possibly TRBD1 (6 bases). CDR1 is KGHDR, CDR2 SFDVKD, per germline. V was shortened by 8 bases and J by 0 bases, with 13 bases between the two germline ends. The CDR3 extends over 14 amino acids. CDR3: CATTVSGHSYEQYF. The DNA for the CDR3 is TGTGCCACCACCGTTTCGGGACACTCCTACGAGCAGTACTTC.

The CDR3 loop is CSARGRGSGTQYF. In DNA form, the CDR3 reads TGCAGTGCTAGGGGGCGGGGCTCTGGGACGCAGTATTTT. The chain has TRBV20-1 and TRBJ2-3; D possibly corresponds to TRBD2 (6 bases). This CDR3 is built from 13 residues. Germline V gives CDR1 DFQATT, CDR2 SNEGSKA (reference sequence). V gave up 3 bases and J gave up 9 bases, with 16 bases separating them.

The rearrangement links TRBV3-1 to TRBJ1-1; D is possibly TRBD1 (5 bases). The CDR3 is 12 residues long. Looked up from germline, CDR1 is LGHDT and CDR2 is YNNKEL (reference sequence). V lost 2 bases and J 12 bases, leaving 13 bases between the germline ends. The CDR3 nucleotides are TGTGCCAGCAGCCAATTAGGGGAGAAAACTTTCTTT. Translation: CASSQLGEKTFF.

The chain uses TRBV9 and TRBJ2-5; D unresolved. The CDR3 contains 16 residues. V was pared by 4 bases and J by 2 bases, with 18 bases between. Looked up from germline, CDR1 is SGDLS and CDR2 is YYNGEE. DNA of the CDR3: TGTGCCAGCAGCTTAACCCCCGGCACCGTTCAAGAGACCCAGTACTTC. Encoded protein: CASSLTPGTVQETQYF. Complete variable domain (other parts from reference TRBV9 and TRBJ2-5): DSGVTQTPKHLITATGQRVTLRCSPRSGDLSVYWYQQSLDQGLQFLIQYYNGEERAKGNILERFSAQQFPDLHSELNLSSLELGDSALYFCASSLTPGTVQETQYFGPGTRLLVL.

The rearrangement joins TRBV20-1 to TRBJ2-5; TRBD2 matches at 10 bases. This CDR3 has 12 residues. V dropped 2 bases and J dropped 7; count of bases not matched to a gene: 1. In germline, CDR1 is DFQATT, CDR2 SNEGSKA (reference sequence). The DNA for the CDR3 is TGCAGTGCTAGACTAGCGGGAGCGACCCAGTACTTC. It is translated as CSARLAGATQYF.

The V gene is TRBV20-1, the J gene TRBJ2-5; D call uncertain. The CDR3 is 10 residues long. The germline V gene has CDR1 DFQATT and CDR2 SNEGSKA (reference sequence). Between the trimmed V and J ends, which lost 5 bases and 5 bases, there was a span of 6 bases. CDR3 protein: CSAVHETQYF. CDR3 nucleotide sequence: TGCAGTGCTGTTCATGAGACCCAGTACTTC.

This clonotype was counted at least ten times. DNA for the CDR3: TGCGCCAGCAGTGTATCGATTTCTCTCTATGGCTACACCTTC. It translates to CASSVSISLYGYTF. The chain links TRBV4-1 to TRBJ1-2; no clear D. V was pared by 6 bases and J by 4 bases, with 15 bases between. The V gene's germline CDR1 is MGHRA and CDR2 YSYEKL. The CDR3 has 14 amino acids.

The rearrangement uses TRBV4-2 and TRBJ2-6; D uncertain. Trimming left V 2 bases short and J 2 bases short, with 13 bases between. The germline V gene has CDR1 LGHNA and CDR2 YNFKEQ. The CDR3 sequence is 17 residues long. CDR3 loop: CASSQNANAPGANVLTF. CDR3 nucleotide sequence: TGTGCCAGCAGCCAAAACGCAAACGCCCCTGGGGCCAACGTCCTGACTTTC.

This chain uses TRBV6-5 with TRBJ1-1, with TRBD1 identical over 8 bases. V shed 2 bases and J 1 base; nucleotides not matched to a gene: 3. CDR3 length: 15 residues. Germline values: CDR1 MNHEY, CDR2 SVGAGI. The CDR3 nucleotides are TGTGCCAGCAGTTACGGGACAGGCAAGAACACTGAAGCTTTCTTT. It translates to CASSYGTGKNTEAFF.

This clonotype occurred a few times. The J gene is TRBJ2-5, the V gene TRBV5-1; D gene uncertain. Germline assignment: CDR1 SGHRS and CDR2 YFSETQ. This CDR3 is 14 amino acids long. V lost 0 bases and J lost 3, with 9 bases in between. Here the CDR3 DNA reads TGCGCCAGCAGCTTGGAACGTCCGGAAGAGACCCAGTACTTC. It translates to CASSLERPEETQYF.

The rearrangement joins TRBV20-1 to TRBJ1-2; D call uncertain. The V end lost 4 bases, the J end lost 3 bases, and 15 bases lay between the germline ends. Germline V gene data show CDR1 as DFQATT and CDR2 as SNEGSKA (reference sequence). The CDR3 runs 14 residues. Here the CDR3 reads CSATPPTAYYGYTF. CDR3 in DNA: TGCAGTGCTACACCACCCACCGCCTACTATGGCTACACCTTC.

This clonotype came up many times. At one of its ends the junction is not consistent with the germline gene, which may arise from a read error. The chain employs TRBV20-1 and TRBJ2-1; 11 bases match TRBD2. The CDR3 spans 16 residues. Germline V gene sequence: CDR1 DFQATT, CDR2 SNEGSKA (reference sequence). CDR3 DNA: TGCAGTGCTAGCCCCCCCGCGAGTAGCGGGGGGGCCAAACACAACTTC. Amino acids: CSASPPASSGGAKHNF.

The V and J genes are TRBV3-1 and TRBJ2-3; tentative D call: TRBD2 (7 bases). This CDR3 is built from 15 residues. With 4 bases removed from V and 5 bases from J, the gap between germline ends came to 16 bases. Germline CDR1 LGHDT, CDR2 YNNKEL (reference sequence). The CDR3 here is CASSRRGAGGDTQYF. The DNA of the CDR3 is TGTGCCAGCAGCCGCCGGGGGGCAGGTGGAGATACGCAGTATTTT.

This clonotype appeared many times. The chain links TRBV29-1 to TRBJ2-3; TRBD1 agrees at 7 bases. The germline V gene encodes CDR1 SQVTM and CDR2 ANQGSEA. V lost 3 bases to trimming and J lost 3 bases; unmatched junction nucleotides: 6. This CDR3 is 14 amino acids long. The CDR3 nucleotides are TGCAGCGTTGATAAGGGGGCCGATACAGATACGCAGTATTTT. This codes for CSVDKGADTDTQYF.